This T cell receptor (beta chain) was identified in a study of OX40 agonist ivuxolimab in advanced cancers. Study summary: Partial responses, seen in three patients, involved one hepatocellular carcinoma and two cutaneous melanomas. Study observations and caveats: Both CD4+ and CD8+ T cell populations in blood had undergone clonal expansion by week 6 at 0.1 to 3.0 mg/kg.

Here immunoSEQ multiplex PCR was the method, and the copy in TCRdb shows in-frame clones only, minus some. In the table there are about 84,000 clones, approximately 93% of which are singletons. As to this clone: What it binds is not known.

With baseline, cycle 4 day 1, and cycle 7 day 1 as timepoints, blood was sampled. In germline, CDR1 is MGHRA, CDR2 YSYEKL. Losses at the gene ends were 4 bases for V and 9 bases for J; bases not matched to a gene: 8. The CDR3 totals 13 residues. The receptor's source is an adult with an advanced solid tumor such as melanoma, head and neck, liver or kidney cancer. The specimen was CD4+ or CD8+ T cells sorted from blood, collected in a trial of the OX40 agonist ivuxolimab. J is TRBJ2-5 and V is TRBV4-1, with 7 positions matching TRBD2. The CDR3 loop is CASSPQTSRSQYF. The CDR3 DNA reads TGCGCCAGCAGCCCCCAGACTAGCAGGTCCCAGTACTTC.